This T cell receptor (beta chain) stems from a study of blood T cell repertoires in COVID-19. Background on the study: There were acute and convalescent COVID-19 samples, and they came from the United States, Italy and Spain.

Allocation to cohorts depended on clinical history reported by the participants. Sequencing was performed with immunoSEQ multiplex PCR; in TCRdb, only in-frame clones are kept and a portion is missing. Of about 220,000 clones in the sample, 70% to 85% were seen once. The CDR3 totals 13 residues. Germline CDR1 is SGHNT and CDR2 is YYREEE (reference sequence). Trimming removed 0 bases from V and 6 bases from J, with 8 bases in between. This receptor was obtained from a man in his forties who had recovered from COVID-19. Sequencing used PBMCs or T cells enriched from blood (not recorded which). The chain uses TRBV5-4 and TRBJ2-3; no clear D. CDR3 sequence (DNA): TGTGCCAGCAGCTTGGACTCGTTGGATACGCAGTATTTT. Amino acids: CASSLDSLDTQYF.